This TCR beta chain was captured by sequencing in a study of CXCR3-negative and CXCR3-positive naive CD8 T cells. Study-level points and caveats: Hydrophobicity of TRB CDR3s was greater in CXCR3-positive naive cells than in CXCR3-negative naive cells.

Turning to this clonotype: The antigen is undetermined.

CDR3 size: 16 residues. Germline lookup yields CDR1 SNHLY and CDR2 FYNNEI. The libraries of TRB cDNA were prepared using 5' RACE with UMI labels. TCRdb re-called the 5' RACE reads, yielding one record per CDR3 amino acid sequence without DNA. The sample has tens of thousands of distinct CDR3 sequences. The receptor was derived from a human donor in good health. Some clones in this sample may be carry-over from other donors' samples. The chain links TRBV2 to TRBJ2-1; TCRdb's D call, TRBD1, is unchecked because there is no DNA. The source material was naive CXCR3+ CD8+ T cells from blood. Subset specified: CD45RO-CCR7+CD27+CD95- naive CD8+ T cells expressing CXCR3 (TNR3+). This CDR3 is CASRTSGGERSNEQFF.